The clone carrying this T cell receptor beta chain showed up many times. The data were obtained in a study of breast tumors, draining lymph nodes, adjacent tissues. TCRdb re-derived calls from the multiplex PCR reads in MiXCR, one entry per CDR3 protein. Of approximately 230,000 distinct CDR3 sequences in the sample, 34% are singletons; the top ten hold under 4.5%. The CDR3 loop spans 18 amino acids. V lost 3 bases, J lost 0 bases, and 12 bases stayed unmatched. Germline V gene lookup returns CDR1 DFQATT and CDR2 SNEGSKA (reference sequence). Axillary draining lymph nodes of breast cancer patients supplied the node samples.

The V gene is TRBV20-1, the J gene TRBJ1-5; 9 nucleotides line up with TRBD1. The source of this sequence is a female donor with breast cancer. Some clones in this sample may be carry-over from other donors' samples. Material: axillary lymph node tissue. CDR3 DNA: TGCAGTGCTAGGGTTACGGACAGGGGAAGTTATAGCAATCAGCCCCAGCATTTT. Translated, it gives CSARVTDRGSYSNQPQHF.